The clone carrying this T cell receptor (beta chain) was counted many times. Its antigen remains unidentified. The CDR3 is 15 amino acids. Trimming at V came to 2 bases and at J to 6 bases, leaving 7 bases not matched to a gene. The V gene's germline CDR1 is SGHVS and CDR2 FQNEAQ. This sample was included in a study of OX40 agonist ivuxolimab in advanced cancers. Whole-study context: The patients received agonistic anti-OX40 (CD134) antibody ivuxolimab. Averaging roughly 60 years in age, with a range of 23 to 79, the cohort was around 87% male.

Regarding the study as a whole: In the 0.1 to 3.0 mg/kg range, CD4+ and CD8+ blood T cells had expanded clonally by week 6. Individuals who were partial responders at 0.1-3.0 mg/kg had clonal expansion that ranked among the lowest.

Profiled with immunoSEQ multiplex PCR; TCRdb holds only in-frame clones, not every one. Of about 75,000 clones in the sample, more than 85% were seen once. The sequencing used CD4+ or CD8+ T cells sorted from blood, collected in a trial of the OX40 agonist ivuxolimab. This sequence was found in an adult with an advanced solid tumor such as melanoma, head and neck, liver or kidney cancer. The chain couples TRBV7-8 to TRBJ2-1, with TRBD1 matching over 7 bases. Here the CDR3 DNA reads TGTGCCAGCAGCTTAACTAGGGGGCAGGTCAATGAGCAGTTCTTC. Its translation is CASSLTRGQVNEQFF.